This T cell receptor (beta chain) was identified during a study of blood T cell repertoires in COVID-19. Profiled with immunoSEQ multiplex PCR; TCRdb holds only in-frame clones, not every one. In the table there are approximately 210,000 clones, 80% of which are singletons. The CDR3 is made up of 12 amino acids. Germline V lookup: CDR1 SQVTM, CDR2 ANQGSEA. Trimming pared 3 bases from V and 6 bases from J, leaving 11 bases between. The clonotype was recovered from a young man with acute COVID-19. Sequencing input: PBMCs or T cells enriched from blood (not recorded which). This chain connects TRBV29-1 to TRBJ1-1; possibly TRBD1 for D (5 bases). CDR3 amino acids: CSVDRERAEAFF. CDR3 DNA: TGCAGCGTTGACAGGGAACGGGCTGAAGCTTTCTTT.